Below, 32 T cell receptor beta chains from the same sample are listed, as sequenced in a study of a mutant IDH1 vaccine in newly diagnosed glioma. These receptors lack a known antigen. Profiled with immunoSEQ multiplex PCR; TCRdb holds only in-frame clones, not every one. The sample includes tens of thousands of clones, roughly 79% of them seen just once. Time point described: week 23, last vaccination. The investigators gave 300 ug of mutant IDH1 20-mer peptide in each vaccine dose, together with topical imiquimod. Sequenced here: PBMCs, sampled from a glioma patient whose treatment included an IDH1 peptide vaccine. These receptors all stem from a man aged 35-49 years with glioma.

The genes are TRBV6-5 and TRBJ1-2, with 9 positions matching TRBD1. With 6 bases clipped from V and 4 bases from J, the junction kept 0 bases outside the gene matches. Germline V lookup: CDR1 MNHEY, CDR2 SVGAGI. The CDR3 spans 12 residues. CDR3 sequence: CASRTGGYGYTF. In DNA form, the CDR3 reads TGTGCCAGCAGGACAGGGGGCTATGGCTACACCTTC.

This chain joins TRBV9 and TRBJ2-1; 10 bases are a match to TRBD2. Germline V gene lookup returns CDR1 SGDLS and CDR2 YYNGEE. The J segment lost 2 bases and the V segment lost 3 bases, leaving 8 bases of the junction unmatched. CDR3 length equals 17 residues. CDR3 sequence reads: CASSAMISGRAYNEQFF. DNA for the CDR3: TGTGCCAGCAGCGCGATGATAAGCGGGAGGGCCTACAATGAGCAGTTCTTC.

The table lists this clone with a count of one. This rearrangement joins TRBV6-5 to TRBJ2-2; D possibly matches TRBD1 or TRBD2 (5 bases each). Germline V gene data show CDR1 as MNHEY and CDR2 as SVGAGI. There are 14 residues in the CDR3. V was cut by 6 bases and J by 3 bases, with 11 bases left in between. CDR3 DNA: TGTGCCAGCAGACGAGGGGTGGACACCGGGGAGCTGTTTTTT. This codes for CASRRGVDTGELFF.

V is TRBV6-1 and J is TRBJ2-7; possible D gene TRBD1, 6 bases. This CDR3 is 13 amino acids long. Germline values: CDR1 MNHNS, CDR2 SASEGT. V dropped 5 bases and J dropped 4 bases, with 12 bases sitting between them. CDR3 amino acids: CASSTQGWYEQYF. The DNA of the CDR3 is TGTGCCAGCAGTACACAGGGATGGTACGAGCAGTACTTC.

This clone has only one observation. The chain is built from TRBV7-9 and TRBJ1-2; possibly TRBD1 for D (5 bases). CDR3 length: 13 amino acids. Germline CDR1 reads SEHNR; CDR2 reads FQNEAQ (reference sequence). V lost 7 bases and J lost 7, with 16 bases in between. CDR3 sequence (DNA): TGTGCCAGCACTTCCCAGGGAGCGAGTGGCTACACCTTC. It encodes CASTSQGASGYTF.

J is TRBJ1-4 and V is TRBV28; D is ambiguous. The CDR3 sequence is 13 residues long. The V gene's germline CDR1 is MDHEN and CDR2 SYDVKM. Trimming left V 6 bases short and J 0 bases short, with 5 bases between. CDR3 nucleotide sequence: TGTGCCAGCAGGGGCGCAACTAATGAAAAACTGTTTTTT. This sequence encodes CASRGATNEKLFF.

In DNA, the CDR3 is TGTGCCAGTAGCTTACTAGCGGGAGGGCCCGGTACGCAGTATTTT. Its protein is CASSLLAGGPGTQYF. The chain recombines TRBV19 with TRBJ2-3, with 13 bases matching TRBD2. This CDR3 is built from 15 residues. After removal of 6 bases from V and 8 bases from J, the junction contained 8 bases not matched to a gene. Germline V gives CDR1 LNHDA, CDR2 SQIVND (reference sequence).

The rearrangement joins TRBV12-5 to TRBJ1-5; D unresolved. The CDR3 has 13 amino acids. V gave up 0 bases and J gave up 5 bases, with 5 bases separating them. The germline V gene encodes CDR1 LGHNT and CDR2 FRNRAP. CDR3 residues: CASGLVPDQPQHF. The CDR3 bases are TGTGCTAGTGGTTTGGTACCGGATCAGCCCCAGCATTTT.

J is TRBJ2-2 and V is TRBV28, with D tentatively TRBD1 (6 bases). This CDR3 is 14 amino acids long. V dropped 7 bases and J dropped 1 base, with 10 bases sitting between them. Germline V gives CDR1 MDHEN, CDR2 SYDVKM. The CDR3 DNA reads as TGTGCCAGCATTAAAGGGGGGAACACCGGGGAGCTGTTTTTT. Protein sequence: CASIKGGNTGELFF.

V usage is TRBV6-6 and J usage is TRBJ1-5; a possible D gene is TRBD1 (5 bases). Germline V CDR1 and CDR2: MNHNY, SVGAGI (reference sequence). V lost 0 bases and J 2 bases, leaving 8 bases between the germline ends. The length of the CDR3 is 15 residues. The CDR3 region is CASSYSRGGNQPQHF. The DNA for the CDR3 is TGTGCCAGCAGTTACTCTAGAGGGGGCAATCAGCCCCAGCATTTT.

The chain links TRBV6-5 to TRBJ2-5; tentatively, D is TRBD1 (6 bases). The CDR3 is made up of 16 amino acids. Germline V gives CDR1 MNHEY, CDR2 SVGAGI. The V end was cut by 0 bases, the J end by 4 bases, with 15 bases between. The CDR3 nucleotides are TGTGCCAGCAGTTACTCAGGGACACCCCGGGCAGAGACCCAGTACTTC. Protein: CASSYSGTPRAETQYF.

The chain couples TRBV10-2 to TRBJ2-7; D uncertain. The CDR3 loop spans 13 amino acids. Deletions cut 2 bases from V and 6 bases from J, with 11 bases between. Germline V CDR1 and CDR2: WSHSY, SAAADI. CDR3 loop: CASSEVSDSEQYF. CDR3 bases: TGCGCCAGCAGTGAGGTATCAGATAGCGAGCAGTACTTC.

This chain joins TRBV27 and TRBJ2-7; 9 nucleotides align to TRBD1. V shed 5 bases, J shed 4 bases, and the junction held 6 bases outside the gene matches. The CDR3 runs to 14 residues. Germline V gives CDR1 MNHEY, CDR2 SMNVEV (reference sequence). The CDR3 loop reads CASSTRDRAYEQYF. The CDR3 coding sequence is TGTGCCAGCAGTACTCGGGACAGGGCGTACGAGCAGTACTTC.

The sample holds one count of this clone. V and J are TRBV28 and TRBJ2-4; a weak D match, TRBD1 (5 bases). The CDR3 contains 15 residues. The V end was cut by 3 bases, the J end by 0 bases, with 9 bases between. Per the germline V gene, CDR1 is MDHEN and CDR2 is SYDVKM. This CDR3 reads CASSFTGLAKNIQYF. The CDR3 DNA sequence: TGTGCCAGCAGTTTTACAGGCCTAGCCAAAAACATTCAGTACTTC.

V and J are TRBV5-4 and TRBJ2-5, with D hard to call. Trimming cost V 5 bases and J 0 bases, with 5 bases left between them. Germline CDR1 reads SGHNT; CDR2 reads YYREEE (reference sequence). CDR3 length: 12 residues. CDR3 amino acids: CASRRDQETQYF. As DNA, the CDR3 is TGTGCCAGCAGACGGGACCAAGAGACCCAGTACTTC.

The chain employs TRBV7-8 and TRBJ1-1; D perhaps matches TRBD1 (5 bases). V lost 5 bases and J 5 bases, leaving 18 bases between the germline ends. The CDR3 sequence is 15 residues long. Per the germline V gene, CDR1 is SGHVS and CDR2 is FQNEAQ. The CDR3 region has the DNA TGTGCCAGCAGCCGAGCCCGGGGGGGGAAGACTGAAGCTTTCTTT. Translated: CASSRARGGKTEAFF.

The rearrangement joins TRBV5-1 to TRBJ2-1; D may match TRBD1 or TRBD2 (6 bases each). The CDR3 loop spans 14 amino acids. V was shortened by 0 bases and J by 6 bases, with 10 bases between the two germline ends. Germline V gives CDR1 SGHRS, CDR2 YFSETQ. CDR3 residues: CASSLGGASNEQFF. The CDR3 DNA reads as TGCGCCAGCAGCTTGGGGGGGGCGAGCAATGAGCAGTTCTTC.

This chain joins TRBV11-2 and TRBJ2-2; D not certain. Germline loops: CDR1 SGHAT, CDR2 FQNNGV. V lost 4 bases, J lost 6 bases, and 6 bases lay in between. CDR3 length equals 12 residues. CDR3 DNA sequence: TGTGCCAGCAGCTCCTTCGCCGGGGAGCTGTTTTTT. This gives the protein CASSSFAGELFF. Using reference TRBV11-2 and TRBJ2-2 for the parts outside the CDR3, the full variable domain is EAGVAQSPRYKIIEKRQSVAFWCNPISGHATLYWYQQILGQGPKLLIQFQNNGVVDDSQLPKDRFSAERLKGVDSTLKIQPAKLEDSAVYLCASSSFAGELFFGEGSRLTVL.

The chain has TRBV7-2 and TRBJ2-1; 8 bases are a match to TRBD2. Per the germline V gene, CDR1 is SGHTA and CDR2 is FQGNSA. The junction had 4 bases not matched to a gene; V was cut back by 0 bases and J by 6 bases. CDR3 length: 15 residues. Here the CDR3 reads CASSLAGGAPNEQFF. CDR3 nucleotides: TGTGCCAGCAGCTTAGCCGGGGGGGCCCCCAATGAGCAGTTCTTC.

The rearrangement joins TRBV7-2 to TRBJ2-7, with TRBD2 matching over 11 bases. The junction had 12 bases not matched to a gene; V was cut back by 5 bases and J by 0 bases. The CDR3 has 18 amino acids. Germline V CDR1 and CDR2: SGHTA, FQGNSA. The CDR3 nucleotides are TGTGCCAGCAGCCCCCACCCCTCCACTAGCGGGAGCTCCTACGAGCAGTACTTC. This gives the protein CASSPHPSTSGSSYEQYF. The whole variable domain, remainder taken from reference TRBV7-2 and TRBJ2-7, is GAGVSQSPSNKVTEKGKDVELRCDPISGHTALYWYRQSLGQGLEFLIYFQGNSAPDKSGLPSDRFSAERTGGSVSTLTIQRTQQEDSAVYLCASSPHPSTSGSSYEQYFGPGTRLTVT.

The CDR3 bases are TGTGCCACCAGCGGTTACCGGGACAGGGCCTACGAGCAGTACTTC. Translated: CATSGYRDRAYEQYF. The V and J genes are TRBV15 and TRBJ2-7; TRBD1 matches 9 bases. The CDR3 is 15 amino acids. With V trimmed by 5 bases and J by 2 bases, 7 bases remained unmatched. Germline loops: CDR1 LNHNV, CDR2 YYDKDF (reference sequence). Full variable domain (outside the CDR3, taken from reference TRBV15 and TRBJ2-7): DAMVIQNPRYQVTQFGKPVTLSCSQTLNHNVMYWYQQKSSQAPKLLFHYYDKDFNNEADTPDNFQSRRPNTSFCFLDIRSPGLGDTAMYLCATSGYRDRAYEQYFGPGTRLTVT.

The V gene is TRBV7-2, the J gene TRBJ1-1, with D perhaps TRBD1 (5 bases). The CDR3 length is 13 residues. The germline V and J ends were trimmed by 7 bases and 3 bases, with 12 bases remaining between them. Per the germline V gene, CDR1 is SGHTA and CDR2 is FQGNSA. CDR3 loop: CASTWGDYTEAFF. In DNA, the CDR3 is TGTGCCAGCACCTGGGGGGATTACACTGAAGCTTTCTTT. Supplemented by reference TRBV7-2 and TRBJ1-1, the full variable domain reads GAGVSQSPSNKVTEKGKDVELRCDPISGHTALYWYRQSLGQGLEFLIYFQGNSAPDKSGLPSDRFSAERTGGSVSTLTIQRTQQEDSAVYLCASTWGDYTEAFFGQGTRLTVV.

By sample fraction, this clone is medium-sized. V is TRBV4-3 and J is TRBJ1-4; 8 bases are shared with TRBD1. V was pared by 3 bases and J by 5 bases, with 5 bases of the junction left unmatched. There are 15 residues in the CDR3. The germline gives CDR1 LGHNA, CDR2 YSLEER. CDR3 sequence reads: CASSHGTGANEKLFF. The CDR3 DNA reads as TGCGCCAGCAGCCATGGGACAGGCGCCAATGAAAAACTGTTTTTT.

In this sample, this clone is medium-sized (0.01 to 0.1%). This chain connects TRBV7-9 to TRBJ1-1; D unresolved. The ends were cut back, 5 bases at V and 1 base at J, with 11 bases in the middle. This CDR3 is 14 amino acids long. The germline V gene has CDR1 SEHNR and CDR2 FQNEAQ (reference sequence). In DNA form, the CDR3 reads TGTGCCAGCAGCCGAACGTTCGAGAACACTGAAGCTTTCTTT. It yields the protein CASSRTFENTEAFF.

The V gene is TRBV6-5, the J gene TRBJ2-3; 8 bases fit TRBD1. Germline-derived CDR1 and CDR2 are MNHEY and SVGAGI. There are 16 residues in the CDR3. The V gene end was trimmed by 4 bases and the J gene end by 2 bases; junction bases not matched to a gene: 8. The CDR3 nucleotides read TGTGCCAGCAGTTCTCGTCAGGGGGCTAACACAGATACGCAGTATTTT. It specifies CASSSRQGANTDTQYF.

Concerning this clone itself: The limits of the CDR3 on the DNA are not certain, so only TCRdb's listed CDR3 is given. V usage is TRBV19 and J usage is TRBJ1-3. Termini included, the CDR3 measures 13 amino acids. CDR1 LNHDA and CDR2 SQIVND come from the germline V gene (reference sequence). The CDR3 reads CASSFLEKNTIYF.

This chain connects TRBV2 to TRBJ2-7, with 7 bases fitting TRBD1. The CDR3 contains 11 residues. From germline, CDR1 is SNHLY and CDR2 FYNNEI. Trimming took 8 bases from V and 3 from J; bases not matched to a gene: 1. The CDR3 DNA follows: TGTGCCAGCGACAGGGACTACGAGCAGTACTTC. Translation: CASDRDYEQYF.

This clone was counted a few times. This chain uses TRBV7-2 with TRBJ1-6, with a weak D call TRBD1 (6 bases). Trimming removed 0 bases from V and 9 bases from J, with 12 bases in between. The germline CDR1 and CDR2 sequences are SGHTA and FQGNSA. The length of the CDR3 is 15 residues. CDR3 sequence (DNA): TGTGCCAGCAGCTTAGCAATTTCAGGGGTTTCACCCCTCCACTTT. Translation gives CASSLAISGVSPLHF.

The chain links TRBV21-1 to TRBJ2-7; the listed D gene, TRBD1, was not tested against the DNA. TRBV21-1 is marked as a pseudogene. The CDR3 is 18 residues long. The CDR3 here is CASSFPDRGRTLFYEQYF. The CDR3 DNA reads TGTGCCAGCAGCTTCCCGGACAGGGGGCGGACCTTGTTTTACGAGCAGTACTTC.

V and J are TRBV27 and TRBJ1-5, with TRBD1 matching 11 bases. CDR3 length equals 16 residues. Germline-derived CDR1 and CDR2 are MNHEY and SMNVEV (reference sequence). Trimming took 2 bases from V and 11 from J; bases not matched to a gene: 11. This chain's CDR3 is CASSLAGTGGIWAQHF. The CDR3 DNA sequence: TGTGCCAGCAGTTTAGCCGGGACAGGGGGAATTTGGGCCCAGCATTTT.

The chain couples TRBV7-8 to TRBJ2-7; perhaps TRBD1 as D (5 bases). V gave up 2 bases and J gave up 6 bases, with 14 bases separating them. CDR3 length: 14 amino acids. The germline V gene has CDR1 SGHVS and CDR2 FQNEAQ. The CDR3 nucleotides read TGTGCCAGCAGCTTATGGGGCGATCAGAGCGAGCAGTACTTC. Its translation: CASSLWGDQSEQYF.

This chain uses TRBV14 with TRBJ1-1; D may be TRBD1 (5 bases). Germline V gives CDR1 SGHDN, CDR2 FVKESK. The CDR3 spans 16 residues. The V end lost 4 bases, the J end lost 1 base, and 16 bases lay between the germline ends. The CDR3 DNA reads as TGTGCCAGCAGCCCAAGCAGGGAAGGCAGGAACACTGAAGCTTTCTTT. Amino acid sequence: CASSPSREGRNTEAFF.